These 20 T cell receptor beta chains were sequenced from one sample in a study of persistence of HIV-infected CD4 T cells. These receptors' antigens are unknown. An overlapping HIV-1 Gag peptide pool stimulated these cells at 0.95 to 1 ug/peptide/mL. Sorted nonresponding memory CD4+ T cells were CD40L-negative, CD69-negative, CD45RO-high. The immunoSEQ assay was version 4, run in survey mode. Assay: immunoSEQ multiplex PCR; the TCRdb copy retains only in-frame clones and omits some. The table records approximately 65,000 clones, 65% to 75% of them present only once. Sequencing was performed on CD4+ T cells sorted from PBMCs after roughly 18-hour stimulation, taken from a patient who received antiretroviral therapy. The source of these receptors is an adult man with HIV who was CMV-seropositive.

The CDR3 DNA sequence: TGTGCCAGCAGTCCCGGACAGGTCCTTCAGCCCCAGCATTTT. It specifies CASSPGQVLQPQHF. The chain combines TRBV27 with TRBJ1-5, with TRBD1 matching 7 bases. The length of the CDR3 is 14 residues. J was trimmed by 6 bases and V by 5 bases; bases with no gene match: 7. Germline CDR1 MNHEY, CDR2 SMNVEV (reference sequence).

This sequence joins TRBV28 and TRBJ1-2; D gene uncertain. The CDR3 extends over 13 amino acids. V shed 7 bases and J shed 3 bases, with 12 bases lying between them. Germline V gene lookup returns CDR1 MDHEN and CDR2 SYDVKM. DNA for the CDR3: TGTGCCAGCACCCTCACAGTAGACTATGGCTACACCTTC. This translates into CASTLTVDYGYTF.

This clone showed up just a few times. CDR3: CASRSNVYEQYF. The CDR3 DNA reads as TGTGCCAGCAGATCAAACGTCTACGAGCAGTACTTC. The chain has TRBV27 and TRBJ2-7; D call uncertain. The CDR3 covers 12 residues. Trimming pared 6 bases from V and 3 bases from J, leaving 9 bases between. Per germline, CDR1 MNHEY and CDR2 SMNVEV (reference sequence).

V usage is TRBV3-1 (or the pseudogene TRBV3-2) and J usage is TRBJ2-2; 9 nucleotides agree with TRBD1. Per the germline V gene, CDR1 is LGHDT and CDR2 is YNNKEL (reference sequence). The CDR3 sequence is 17 residues long. Losses at the gene ends were 3 bases for V and 6 bases for J; bases not matched to a gene: 11. CDR3 nucleotide sequence: TGTGCCAGCAGCCACCCCCTCGGGAGACAGGGGGCCGGGGAGCTGTTTTTT. Translation gives CASSHPLGRQGAGELFF.

The V call is TRBV6-4, the J call TRBJ1-6; D unresolved. CDR3 length: 14 amino acids. V lost 3 bases, J lost 10 bases, and 13 bases lay in between. CDR1 and CDR2 from the germline V gene are MRHNA and SNTAGT. This chain's CDR3 is CASSEGGPQSPLHF. The CDR3 DNA is TGTGCCAGCAGTGAGGGAGGTCCTCAGTCACCCCTCCACTTT.

J is TRBJ2-7 and V is TRBV10-3; D may be TRBD1 (5 bases). The V gene's germline CDR1 is ENHRY and CDR2 SYGVKD. V was clipped by 2 bases and J by 2 bases, with 13 bases between them. CDR3 length: 15 amino acids. The CDR3 region has the DNA TGTGCCATCAGTGAGAGTCAGGGCCCTACCTACGAGCAGTACTTC. Translating it yields CAISESQGPTYEQYF.

The chain employs TRBV28 and TRBJ1-2; unclear D gene. Germline values: CDR1 MDHEN, CDR2 SYDVKM. CDR3 size: 14 residues. The V gene lost 4 bases and the J gene lost 4 bases, with 13 bases spanning the gap. The CDR3 bases are TGTGCCAGCAGTTCAAACACGGATCTCTATGGCTACACCTTC. Translating it yields CASSSNTDLYGYTF.

The rearrangement uses TRBV6-6 and TRBJ1-1; TRBD1 aligns across 8 bases. V trimming: 5 bases; J trimming: 12 bases; junction bases outside the gene matches: 5. The CDR3 consists of 11 residues. CDR1 is MNHNY and CDR2 is SVGAGI in the germline V gene (reference sequence). The CDR3 sequence: CASSSNRGTFF. The CDR3 DNA is TGTGCCAGCAGTAGTAACAGGGGGACTTTCTTT.

The DNA for the CDR3 is TGTGCCAGCTCACCACAGCGGGAGAGCACTGAAGCTTTCTTT. Protein sequence: CASSPQRESTEAFF. The gene calls are TRBV18 and TRBJ1-1; no definite D call. The CDR3 spans 14 residues. Trimming cost V 1 base and J 4 bases, with 10 bases left between them. The V gene's germline CDR1 is KGHSH and CDR2 LQKENI.

This chain uses TRBV6-5 with TRBJ1-3, with D tentatively TRBD1 (5 bases). There are 14 residues in the CDR3. CDR1 is MNHEY, CDR2 SVGAGI, per germline. Between the trimmed V and J ends, which lost 8 bases and 0 bases, there was a span of 11 bases. For the CDR3, the DNA is TGTGCCAGCGGCAGAGGGGACTCTGGAAACACCATATATTTT. Translation gives CASGRGDSGNTIYF.

This clone was seen just once. This chain uses TRBV19 with TRBJ2-1; possible D gene TRBD2, 5 bases. The CDR3 is 14 amino acids. V lost 5 bases and J 9 bases, leaving 17 bases between the germline ends. The germline CDR1 and CDR2 sequences are LNHDA and SQIVND (reference sequence). The CDR3 coding sequence is TGTGCCAGTAGTCCCCGGGGAGAGGGTGGTGAGCAGTTCTTC. This translates into CASSPRGEGGEQFF.

The V and J genes are TRBV14 and TRBJ2-1; D is ambiguous. The ends were cut back, 4 bases at V and 10 bases at J, with 14 bases in the middle. The CDR3 has 13 residues. CDR1 is SGHDN and CDR2 is FVKESK in the germline V gene. For the CDR3, the DNA is TGTGCCAGCAGCCCCTTTATGCGAGGCGAGCAGTTCTTC. It codes for CASSPFMRGEQFF.

The CDR3 protein is CASSFHFDGRGYGYTF. DNA for the CDR3: TGTGCCAGCAGTTTCCACTTTGATGGCAGGGGCTATGGCTACACCTTC. The genes are TRBV27 and TRBJ1-2; TRBD1 might be the D (6 bases). Germline V CDR1 and CDR2: MNHEY, SMNVEV (reference sequence). This CDR3 comprises 16 residues. The germline V and J ends were trimmed by 3 bases and 4 bases, with 18 bases remaining between them.

The V and J genes are TRBV9 and TRBJ1-3, with D unclear. Germline-derived CDR1 and CDR2 are SGDLS and YYNGEE. V was clipped by 5 bases and J by 1 base, with 16 bases between them. CDR3 length: 16 amino acids. CDR3 nucleotide sequence: TGTGCCAGCAGTGTCTTTAGTCATGGATCTGGAAACACCATATATTTT. Translating gives CASSVFSHGSGNTIYF. Full variable domain (rest looked up from reference TRBV9 and TRBJ1-3): DSGVTQTPKHLITATGQRVTLRCSPRSGDLSVYWYQQSLDQGLQFLIQYYNGEERAKGNILERFSAQQFPDLHSELNLSSLELGDSALYFCASSVFSHGSGNTIYFGEGSWLTVV.

The chain employs TRBV7-9 and TRBJ1-3; D might be TRBD1 (6 bases). The V gene lost 5 bases and the J gene lost 0 bases, with 20 bases spanning the gap. The CDR3 is 18 amino acids. The germline V gene encodes CDR1 SEHNR and CDR2 FQNEAQ (reference sequence). The CDR3 DNA reads TGTGCCAGCAGCCCTTATTCGACAGGACTGAGCTCTGGAAACACCATATATTTT. This encodes CASSPYSTGLSSGNTIYF.

The genes are TRBV7-3 and TRBJ2-2; D not certain. Germline loops: CDR1 SGHTA, CDR2 FQGTGA. This CDR3 has 15 residues. Trimming stripped 2 bases from V and 5 bases from J, with 12 bases between. CDR3 residues: CASSLEPSGTGELFF. The DNA of the CDR3 is TGTGCCAGCAGCTTAGAACCCTCTGGGACCGGGGAGCTGTTTTTT.

The rearrangement links TRBV6-5 to TRBJ1-3; D may be TRBD1 (6 bases). CDR3 length: 16 residues. Trimming took 0 bases from V and 3 from J, leaving 12 bases between them. The V gene's germline CDR1 is MNHEY and CDR2 SVGAGI. The CDR3 spells CASSYSQGHGGNTIYF. CDR3 bases: TGTGCCAGCAGTTACTCGCAGGGGCATGGTGGAAACACCATATATTTT.

The chain employs TRBV2 and TRBJ1-3, with D unclear. The germline CDR1 and CDR2 sequences are SNHLY and FYNNEI. The V and J ends lost 4 bases and 0 bases respectively, with 13 bases between them. The CDR3 is 16 amino acids. CDR3 bases: TGTGCCAGCAGTGGTGACGGCCGAAGCTCTGGAAACACCATATATTTT. It specifies CASSGDGRSSGNTIYF. Filled out from reference TRBV2 and TRBJ1-3, the complete variable domain reads EPEVTQTPSHQVTQMGQEVILRCVPISNHLYFYWYRQILGQKVEFLVSFYNNEISEKSEIFDDQFSVERPDGSNFTLKIRSTKLEDSAMYFCASSGDGRSSGNTIYFGEGSWLTVV.

This clone was seen a single time. The V gene is TRBV6-5, the J gene TRBJ2-1; D not resolved. The CDR3 loop spans 12 amino acids. V was trimmed by 5 bases and J by 6 bases, leaving 8 bases between them. Germline V gene lookup returns CDR1 MNHEY and CDR2 SVGAGI. The CDR3 sequence is CASSPWSNEQFF. CDR3 bases: TGTGCCAGCAGTCCCTGGAGCAATGAGCAGTTCTTC.

The J gene is TRBJ1-2, the V gene TRBV6-1; D is ambiguous. Between the trimmed V and J ends, which lost 0 bases and 0 bases, there was a span of 5 bases. Germline values: CDR1 MNHNS, CDR2 SASEGT. The CDR3 extends over 14 amino acids. Written as DNA, the CDR3 is TGTGCCAGCAGTGAAGCGCTTACTAACTATGGCTACACCTTC. This sequence encodes CASSEALTNYGYTF.